The 21 T cell receptor beta chains listed next were all sequenced from one sample in a study of T cell responses to AZD1222 COVID-19 vaccine. Libraries were prepared by immunoSEQ multiplex PCR; TCRdb keeps only in-frame clonotypes and omits some of them. Here the sample spans around 180,000 clones, 75% to 95% being singletons. The material was peripheral blood, obtained on day 0 of AZD1222 vaccination. These receptors came from an adult in good health.

This clone was counted between two and nine times. The V and J genes are TRBV4-3 and TRBJ2-7; no clear D gene. Looked up from germline, CDR1 is LGHNA and CDR2 is YSLEER. The CDR3 spans 14 residues. With 1 base removed from V and 0 bases from J, the gap between germline ends came to 7 bases. The CDR3 DNA sequence: TGCGCCAGCAGCCAAGGCGGATCCTCCTACGAGCAGTACTTC. Residues: CASSQGGSSYEQYF.

The chain carries TRBV5-1 and TRBJ2-7; 9 bases match TRBD2. The CDR3 runs 14 residues. Germline values: CDR1 SGHRS, CDR2 YFSETQ. With V trimmed by 1 base and J by 7 bases, 6 bases remained unmatched. The CDR3 DNA reads TGCGCCAGCAGCTTGCTGCGGGGGGGCCTTGAGCAGTACTTC. Protein: CASSLLRGGLEQYF. The variable domain in full, completed from reference TRBV5-1 and TRBJ2-7, reads KAGVTQTPRYLIKTRGQQVTLSCSPISGHRSVSWYQQTPGQGLQFLFEYFSETQRNKGNFPGRFSGRQFSNSRSEMNVSTLELGDSALYLCASSLLRGGLEQYFGPGTRLTVT.

The chain couples TRBV6-1 to TRBJ2-1; possible D gene TRBD1, 6 bases. Germline V gene lookup returns CDR1 MNHNS and CDR2 SASEGT. The CDR3 contains 13 residues. V lost 3 bases and J lost 9, with 12 bases in between. CDR3 in amino acids: CASSDQGLSEQFF. The CDR3 region has the DNA TGTGCCAGCAGTGACCAGGGGTTGAGTGAGCAGTTCTTC.

The chain is built from TRBV10-2 and TRBJ1-5, with 7 bases that match TRBD1. J gave up 4 bases and V 3 bases, and 9 bases lay outside the gene matches. Germline V gene lookup returns CDR1 WSHSY and CDR2 SAAADI. The CDR3 covers 16 residues. DNA of the CDR3: TGCGCCAGCAGTGATGTAAGAGGGACAGTGAATCAGCCCCAGCATTTT. It translates to CASSDVRGTVNQPQHF.

The chain uses TRBV11-2 and TRBJ2-5, with D possibly matching TRBD2 (6 bases). Germline V CDR1 and CDR2: SGHAT, FQNNGV. The CDR3 loop spans 15 amino acids. V dropped 6 bases and J dropped 5 bases, with 19 bases sitting between them. CDR3: CASSTTGPGVETQYF. The CDR3 DNA is TGTGCCAGCAGTACCACGGGTCCGGGGGTGGAGACCCAGTACTTC.

The V call is TRBV5-1, the J call TRBJ2-3; 10 bases match TRBD2. The V gene end was trimmed by 2 bases and the J gene end by 1 base; junction bases not matched to a gene: 10. Germline loops: CDR1 SGHRS, CDR2 YFSETQ. This CDR3 is built from 18 residues. The CDR3 loop is CASSLGERGGWGTDTQYF. The CDR3 bases are TGCGCCAGCAGCTTAGGAGAGCGGGGGGGCTGGGGCACAGATACGCAGTATTTT.

The genes are TRBV29-1 and TRBJ1-1, with D uncertain. This CDR3 spans 14 amino acids. The germline gives CDR1 SQVTM, CDR2 ANQGSEA. V shed 1 base and J shed 0 bases, with 9 bases lying between them. CDR3 sequence reads: CSVEVPGMNTEAFF. The DNA for the CDR3 is TGCAGCGTTGAAGTTCCGGGGATGAACACTGAAGCTTTCTTT.

This chain connects TRBV7-2 to TRBJ2-7; 11 bases agree with TRBD1. V was pared by 2 bases and J by 2 bases, with 11 bases of the junction left unmatched. The CDR3 covers 18 residues. Looked up from germline, CDR1 is SGHTA and CDR2 is FQGNSA. Here the CDR3 DNA reads TGTGCCAGCAGCTTAAGGACAGGGGGCCGGGGAGAACCCTACGAGCAGTACTTC. This sequence encodes CASSLRTGGRGEPYEQYF.

V and J are TRBV5-6 and TRBJ2-7; D might be TRBD2 (6 bases). V shed 3 bases and J shed 0 bases, with 25 bases lying between them. Germline V gene data show CDR1 as SGHDT and CDR2 as YYEEEE. This CDR3 spans 19 amino acids. This CDR3 is CASSWGDLWGTRSSYEQYF. For the CDR3, the DNA is TGTGCCAGCAGCTGGGGGGACCTGTGGGGGACCAGGAGCTCCTACGAGCAGTACTTC.

The V and J genes are TRBV11-2 and TRBJ2-3; 12 bases align to TRBD2. The germline CDR1 and CDR2 sequences are SGHAT and FQNNGV. This CDR3 is 16 amino acids long. With 2 bases clipped from V and 2 bases from J, the junction kept 2 bases outside the gene matches. CDR3 sequence: CASSLLAGGITDTQYF. CDR3 bases: TGTGCCAGCAGCTTACTAGCGGGGGGGATCACAGATACGCAGTATTTT.

J is TRBJ2-7 and V is TRBV2; D is undetermined. The CDR3 extends over 11 amino acids. Trimming removed 6 bases from V and 2 bases from J, with 5 bases in between. CDR1 is SNHLY and CDR2 is FYNNEI in the germline V gene. In DNA form, the CDR3 reads TGTGCCAGCAGGGATGCCTACGAGCAGTACTTC. Its translation is CASRDAYEQYF.

This chain links TRBV5-4 with TRBJ1-2; D gene ambiguous. This CDR3 region has 14 residues. Trimming removed 6 bases at V and 3 bases at J, with 15 bases between. The germline V gene encodes CDR1 SGHNT and CDR2 YYREEE (reference sequence). CDR3 region: CASNREASDYGYTF. DNA of the CDR3: TGTGCCAGCAACCGGGAAGCTAGTGACTATGGCTACACCTTC.

The V and J genes are TRBV19 and TRBJ1-1, with TRBD1 identical over 7 bases. CDR1 is LNHDA and CDR2 is SQIVND in the germline V gene (reference sequence). The trim removed 1 base at V and 2 bases at J, leaving 1 base unmatched. The CDR3 totals 14 residues. CDR3 amino acids: CASSIGTGNTEAFF. Written as DNA, the CDR3 is TGTGCCAGTAGTATAGGGACAGGCAACACTGAAGCTTTCTTT.

The chain links TRBV5-1 to TRBJ2-3, with D hard to call. Trimming removed 5 bases from V and 3 bases from J, with 7 bases in between. The CDR3 contains 12 residues. Per the germline V gene, CDR1 is SGHRS and CDR2 is YFSETQ. The CDR3, as DNA: TGCGCCAGCAGAAGCATGACAGATACGCAGTATTTT. Protein product: CASRSMTDTQYF.

V is TRBV10-1 and J is TRBJ1-2; D call uncertain. This CDR3 contains 12 residues. Looked up from germline, CDR1 is WNHNN and CDR2 is SYGVQD (reference sequence). Between the trimmed V and J ends, which lost 7 bases and 4 bases, there was a span of 10 bases. The CDR3 bases are TGCGCCAGCAATGCAGGTGTCTATGGCTACACCTTC. It is translated as CASNAGVYGYTF.

The V gene is TRBV29-1, the J gene TRBJ1-2; the D gene is possibly TRBD1 (5 bases). The germline CDR1 and CDR2 sequences are SQVTM and ANQGSEA. This CDR3 region has 12 residues. Trimming stripped 3 bases from V and 4 bases from J, with 9 bases between. The CDR3 spells CSVDGGTYGYTF. The CDR3 region has the DNA TGCAGCGTTGACGGGGGGACCTATGGCTACACCTTC.

This chain links TRBV19 with TRBJ2-7; perhaps TRBD2 as D (5 bases). Trimming pared 3 bases from V and 1 base from J, leaving 7 bases between. The CDR3 loop spans 13 amino acids. The germline gives CDR1 LNHDA, CDR2 SQIVND (reference sequence). CDR3 protein: CASSMRESYEQYF. The CDR3 DNA is TGTGCCAGTAGTATGAGGGAATCCTACGAGCAGTACTTC.

CDR3: CASSVGRDFYNEQFF. CDR3 nucleotide sequence: TGTGCCAGCAGTGTAGGGCGGGATTTCTACAATGAGCAGTTCTTC. The gene calls are TRBV2 and TRBJ2-1, with D perhaps TRBD2 (6 bases). Trimming removed 4 bases at V and 3 bases at J, with 13 bases between. This CDR3 is 15 amino acids long. Germline assignment: CDR1 SNHLY and CDR2 FYNNEI.

V usage is TRBV5-7 and J usage is TRBJ1-5; D may be TRBD1 (5 bases). TRBV5-7 is noted as an ORF with a role that remains uncertain. V was clipped by 10 bases and J by 3 bases, with 17 bases between them. The CDR3 spans 14 residues. CDR3 coding DNA: TGTGCCGAAGGGACGGGTAAGTACAATCAGCCCCAGCATTTT. Translated, it gives CAEGTGKYNQPQHF.

The chain employs TRBV18 and TRBJ2-1; D ambiguous. The CDR3 covers 15 residues. Deletions cut 0 bases from V and 5 bases from J, with 11 bases between. In germline, CDR1 is KGHSH, CDR2 LQKENI. CDR3: CASSPPTIADNEQFF. The CDR3 DNA reads TGTGCCAGCTCACCACCGACGATCGCCGACAATGAGCAGTTCTTC.

This chain uses TRBV9 with TRBJ2-2; possibly TRBD2 for D (5 bases). V was shortened by 0 bases and J by 2 bases, with 14 bases between the two germline ends. This CDR3 is 17 amino acids long. The germline CDR1 and CDR2 sequences are SGDLS and YYNGEE. The CDR3 loop reads CASSVGGSGDNTGELFF. The CDR3 coding sequence is TGTGCCAGCAGCGTAGGGGGTTCCGGGGATAACACCGGGGAGCTGTTTTTT.